Given below is one TCR beta chain in context. Its target is unknown. Data came from immunoSEQ multiplex PCR; TCRdb stores just in-frame clones and leaves some out. This sample yields under 200,000 clones, of which approximately 86% are seen a single time; 2% to 2.5% belongs to the top ten. CDR1 and CDR2 (germline): SNHLY, FYNNEI. V lost 1 base and J 8 bases, leaving 14 bases between the germline ends. The CDR3 sequence is 14 residues long. The sample comes from a study of cytomegalovirus exposure and HLA in healthy donors. Overall study results and limits: Among TCR sequences, most were rare, though some public TCRs appeared in many donors. First-cohort TCR clusters tended to co-occur in the roughly 130 validation repertoires, a later analysis found. Diagnosis of cytomegalovirus status made by the classifier reportedly showed high specificity and sensitivity.

The TCR sequence derives from a woman under 30 in good health and CMV-seronegative. Sample: PBMCs. The chain is built from TRBV2 and TRBJ1-2; D is unclear. CDR3 region: CASSEVSGVGGYTF. The CDR3 bases are TGTGCCAGCAGTGAAGTGAGCGGGGTCGGGGGCTACACCTTC.